The clone carrying this TCR beta chain was observed a few times. As originally analysed: From reference gene primer amplification, estimates of nucleated cell counts were derived. TCRdb keeps only in-frame clones here, not all; method: immunoSEQ multiplex PCR. Clone size and V and J calls were adopted from that table, with D and trimming inferred from the DNA. The repertoire holds around 25,000 clones, with around 74% as singletons. This record comes from a study of blood T cell repertoires in COVID-19. About the research overall: T cells, B-cell-depleted T cells, or PBMCs provided the cDNA or gDNA that served as material.

Patients in Seattle were enrolled during active infection, then followed longitudinally. Trimming took 4 bases from V and 8 from J; bases not matched to a gene: 14. The germline V gene has CDR1 SGDLS and CDR2 YYNGEE. The CDR3 covers 15 residues. V is TRBV9 and J is TRBJ1-2; 7 bases align to TRBD1. The specimen sequenced was peripheral blood. This sequence originates from a man in his fifties or sixties with COVID-19, enrolled during active disease. CDR3 nucleotide sequence: TGTGCCAGCAGCACACCGGACAGGCGAACATGGGGCTACACCTTC. It codes for CASSTPDRRTWGYTF.